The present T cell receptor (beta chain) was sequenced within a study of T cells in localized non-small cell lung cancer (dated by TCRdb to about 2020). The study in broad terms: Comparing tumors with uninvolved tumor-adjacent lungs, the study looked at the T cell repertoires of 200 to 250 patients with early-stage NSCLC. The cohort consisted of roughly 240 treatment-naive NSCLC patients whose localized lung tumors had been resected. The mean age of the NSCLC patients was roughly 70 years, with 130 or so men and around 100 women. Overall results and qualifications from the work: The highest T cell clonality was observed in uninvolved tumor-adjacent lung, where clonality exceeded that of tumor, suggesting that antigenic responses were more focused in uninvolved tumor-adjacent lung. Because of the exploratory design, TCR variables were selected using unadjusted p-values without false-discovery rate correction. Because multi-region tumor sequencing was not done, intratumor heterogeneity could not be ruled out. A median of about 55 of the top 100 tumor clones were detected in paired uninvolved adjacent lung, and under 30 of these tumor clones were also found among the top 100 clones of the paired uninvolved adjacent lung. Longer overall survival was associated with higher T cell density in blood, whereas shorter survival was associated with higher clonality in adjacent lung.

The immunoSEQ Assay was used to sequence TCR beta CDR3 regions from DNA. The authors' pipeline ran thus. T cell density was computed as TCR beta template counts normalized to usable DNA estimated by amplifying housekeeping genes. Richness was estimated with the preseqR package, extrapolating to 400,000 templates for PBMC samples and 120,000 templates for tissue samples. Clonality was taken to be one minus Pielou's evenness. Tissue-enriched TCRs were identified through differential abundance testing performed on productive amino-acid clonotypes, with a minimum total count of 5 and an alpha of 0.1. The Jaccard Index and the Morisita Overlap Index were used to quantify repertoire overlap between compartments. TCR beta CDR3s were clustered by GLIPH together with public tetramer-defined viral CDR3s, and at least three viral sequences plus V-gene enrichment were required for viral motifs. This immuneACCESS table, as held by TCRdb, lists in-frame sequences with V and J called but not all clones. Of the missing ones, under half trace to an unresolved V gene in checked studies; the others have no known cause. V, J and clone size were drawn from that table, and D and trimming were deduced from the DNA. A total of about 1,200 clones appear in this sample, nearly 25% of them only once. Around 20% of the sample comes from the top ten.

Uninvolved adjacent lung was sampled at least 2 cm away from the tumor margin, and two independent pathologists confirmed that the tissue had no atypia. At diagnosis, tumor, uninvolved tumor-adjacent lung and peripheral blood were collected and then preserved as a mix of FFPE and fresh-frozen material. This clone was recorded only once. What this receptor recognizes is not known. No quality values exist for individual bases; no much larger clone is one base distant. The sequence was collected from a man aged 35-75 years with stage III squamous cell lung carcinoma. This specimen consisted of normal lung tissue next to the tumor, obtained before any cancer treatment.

The bases are TGTGCCAGTAGTCCCTGGGGCAGAGACTATGGCTACACCTTC. This codes for CASSPWGRDYGYTF. The chain uses TRBV19 and TRBJ1-2; matching of 5 bases hints at TRBD1 as the D gene. V is shortened by 5 bases, J by 3 bases, and the region joining them spans 13 bases. Reading from cysteine to phenylalanine, the CDR3 counts 14 amino acids. Only CDR3 DNA remains: 42 bases, in frame from the first base. CDR1 and CDR2 are drawn from the germline V gene (reference sequence): LNHDA, SQIVND. When the CDR3 is completed using the reference TRBV19 and TRBJ1-2 genes on either side, the full variable domain is DGGITQSPKYLFRKEGQNVTLSCEQNLNHDAMYWYRQDPGQGLRLIYYSQIVNDFQKGDIAEGYSVSREKKESFPLTVTSAQKNPTAFYLCASSPWGRDYGYTFGSGTRLTVV.